The 2 T cell receptor beta chains listed next were all sequenced from one sample in a study of T cells in Graves' hyperthyroidism and ophthalmopathy. Amplification of TCR beta CDR3 regions was performed using RNA transcripts as template. TCR CDR3 underwent first-round RT-PCR with the HTBI primer set. Using its own MiXCR run on the multiplex PCR reads, TCRdb lists one record per CDR3 protein. This sample has a few hundred thousand distinct CDR3 sequences; 15% to 17% occur once, and the top ten carry about 14%. The sample consisted of blood. These receptors originate from a woman under 30 with Graves' hyperthyroidism.

This rearrangement joins TRBV6-2 or TRBV6-3 to TRBJ2-5, with 9 positions matching TRBD1. Germline V CDR1 and CDR2: MNHEY, SVGEGT. The CDR3 contains 15 residues. V lost 2 bases, J lost 1 base, and 2 bases stayed unmatched. The CDR3 region is CASSYGDRVQETQYF. CDR3 nucleotide sequence: TGTGCCAGCAGTTACGGGGACAGGGTCCAAGAGACCCAGTACTTC.

This clonotype was picked up a small number of times. The gene calls are TRBV19 and TRBJ1-4; D gene unclear. Germline V lookup: CDR1 LNHDA, CDR2 SQIVND (reference sequence). The CDR3 is 10 amino acids. Deletions cut 6 bases from V and 7 bases from J, with 3 bases between. The CDR3 is CASRGEKLFF. CDR3 in DNA: TGTGCCAGTAGGGGTGAAAAACTGTTTTTT.